This T cell receptor (beta chain) stems from a study of radiotherapy plus CTLA-4 blockade in lung cancer. The CDR3 runs 13 residues. With V trimmed by 2 bases and J by 6 bases, 4 bases remained unmatched. Germline CDR1 PRHDT, CDR2 FYEKMQ (reference sequence). TCRdb's copy holds only in-frame clones and misses some; the assay was immunoSEQ multiplex PCR. The repertoire holds about 62,000 clones, roughly four fifths seen once, with about 3% in the top ten. Alongside CTLA-4 blockade with ipilimumab, patients with chemo-refractory metastatic non-small-cell lung cancer received focal radiation. Here the sequenced sample was peripheral blood, taken from a patient treated with radiotherapy plus ipilimumab. The receptor was derived from a human donor with non-small cell lung cancer who had a complete response to radiotherapy plus ipilimumab. This sequence joins TRBV13 and TRBJ2-7; the match to TRBD1 covers 7 bases. In nucleotides, the CDR3 is TGTGCCAGCAGCTTAATGACAGGGTCCGAGCAGTACTTC. Its protein product is CASSLMTGSEQYF. The whole variable domain, filled in from reference TRBV13 and TRBJ2-7, reads AAGVIQSPRHLIKEKRETATLKCYPIPRHDTVYWYQQGPGQDPQFLISFYEKMQSDKGSIPDRFSAQQFSDYHSELNMSSLELGDSALYFCASSLMTGSEQYFGPGTRLTVT.